One and the same sample provided the 14 T cell receptor beta chains below, sequenced in a study of early T cells in non-severe SARS-CoV-2 infection. MiXCR, run by TCRdb on the 5' RACE reads, gives a single entry per CDR3 protein. The data hold tens of thousands of distinct CDR3 sequences, with 11% to 15% observed a single time. The sequenced material came from whole blood. The source of these receptors is an adult who was a healthcare worker with PCR-confirmed SARS-CoV-2 infection or an uninfected control (not recorded which).

This chain uses TRBV4-3 with TRBJ1-2; D not resolved. CDR1 LGHNA and CDR2 YSLEER come from the germline V gene. Trimming stripped 3 bases from V and 8 bases from J, with 10 bases between. This CDR3 is 12 amino acids long. This CDR3 is CASSHGRNGYTF. The CDR3 nucleotides are TGCGCCAGCAGCCACGGCAGGAACGGCTACACCTTC.

This clonotype was seen a few times. This chain links TRBV12-3 or TRBV12-4 with TRBJ2-7; D is perhaps TRBD2 (6 bases). V shed 7 bases and J shed 5 bases, with 15 bases lying between them. The CDR3 runs 13 residues. The CDR3 nucleotides read TGTGCCAGCAACCAAGGAGGGGTCCACGAGCAGTACTTC. It translates to CASNQGGVHEQYF.

The rearrangement links TRBV29-1 to TRBJ2-7; perhaps TRBD1 as D (6 bases). Trimming pared 7 bases from V and 2 bases from J, leaving 12 bases between. CDR1 SQVTM and CDR2 ANQGSEA come from the germline V gene. The CDR3 covers 12 residues. The CDR3 sequence is CSGGQPPYEQYF. CDR3 coding DNA: TGCAGCGGCGGACAGCCACCCTACGAGCAGTACTTC.

This chain joins TRBV6-1 and TRBJ2-7, with 10 bases matching TRBD2. Germline assignment: CDR1 MNHNS and CDR2 SASEGT. This CDR3 region has 15 residues. V was clipped by 2 bases and J by 3 bases; unmatched bases: 4. The CDR3 nucleotides are TGTGCCAGCAGTGAAAGGACTAGCGGATACTACGAGCAGTACTTC. Translation: CASSERTSGYYEQYF.

The rearrangement joins TRBV5-1 to TRBJ1-2; no clear D. The V end was cut by 3 bases, the J end by 5 bases, with 11 bases between. Germline lookup yields CDR1 SGHRS and CDR2 YFSETQ. The CDR3 runs to 13 residues. The CDR3 region has the DNA TGCGCCAGCAGCTCGGACGGGGAATATGGCTACACCTTC. It translates to CASSSDGEYGYTF. The full variable domain, completed using reference TRBV5-1 and TRBJ1-2, is KAGVTQTPRYLIKTRGQQVTLSCSPISGHRSVSWYQQTPGQGLQFLFEYFSETQRNKGNFPGRFSGRQFSNSRSEMNVSTLELGDSALYLCASSSDGEYGYTFGSGTRLTVV.

This clonotype was detected many times. The chain employs TRBV2 and TRBJ2-3; D is perhaps TRBD1 or TRBD2 (5 bases each). The germline gives CDR1 SNHLY, CDR2 FYNNEI. V gave up 6 bases and J gave up 10 bases, with 20 bases separating them. The CDR3 runs 14 residues. CDR3 amino acids: CASRGTGLTRAQYF. The CDR3 bases are TGTGCCAGCAGGGGGACGGGGCTGACGAGGGCGCAGTATTTT.

The V gene is TRBV4-3, the J gene TRBJ1-5; 7 nucleotides agree with TRBD1. With 0 bases clipped from V and 2 bases from J, the junction kept 4 bases outside the gene matches. Looked up from germline, CDR1 is LGHNA and CDR2 is YSLEER. This CDR3 comprises 16 residues. The CDR3 nucleotides read TGCGCCAGCAGCCAAGAGACAGGGCGTCGCAATCAGCCCCAGCATTTT. Protein sequence: CASSQETGRRNQPQHF.

This clonotype was detected many times. This chain links TRBV29-1 with TRBJ2-5, with 8 bases fitting TRBD1. The CDR3 consists of 12 residues. Germline CDR1 is SQVTM and CDR2 is ANQGSEA. J lost 5 bases, V lost 3 bases, and 2 bases had no gene match. The CDR3 region is CSVEQGAETQYF. CDR3 nucleotide sequence: TGCAGCGTTGAGCAGGGGGCCGAGACCCAGTACTTC.

This clonotype was recorded only once. This chain connects TRBV29-1 to TRBJ1-2, with D uncertain. V was pared by 3 bases and J by 8 bases, with 7 bases between. The CDR3 sequence is 10 residues long. CDR1 and CDR2 (germline): SQVTM, ANQGSEA. As DNA, the CDR3 is TGCAGCGTTGACGCGGAGGGCTACACCTTC. It translates to CSVDAEGYTF.

The genes are TRBV12-3 or TRBV12-4 and TRBJ2-7; the match to TRBD1 covers 7 bases. V shed 5 bases and J 0 bases; nucleotides not matched to a gene: 7. This CDR3 spans 15 amino acids. This CDR3 reads CASSTGQDLSYEQYF. Here the CDR3 DNA reads TGTGCCAGCAGTACAGGACAGGACCTCTCCTACGAGCAGTACTTC.

The chain's CDR3 is CASRNRNYGYTF. In nucleotides, the CDR3 is TGTGCCAGCCGCAACAGAAACTATGGCTACACCTTC. J is TRBJ1-2 and V is TRBV28; D not resolved. Trimming pared 8 bases from V and 2 bases from J, leaving 9 bases between. Germline CDR1 and CDR2: MDHEN and SYDVKM. The length of the CDR3 is 12 residues.

This clonotype was counted many times. The chain couples TRBV25-1 to TRBJ1-2; 8 nucleotides match TRBD1. V lost 5 bases to trimming and J lost 3 bases; unmatched junction nucleotides: 8. CDR1 MGHDK and CDR2 SYGVNS come from the germline V gene. This CDR3 has 15 residues. CDR3 residues: CASSQGALSHYGYTF. Written as DNA, the CDR3 is TGTGCCAGCAGTCAGGGGGCGCTAAGCCACTATGGCTACACCTTC.

The sample holds a few counts of this clonotype. The rearrangement joins TRBV11-2 to TRBJ1-3; D gene ambiguous. Trimming left V 3 bases short and J 4 bases short, with 4 bases between. CDR3 size: 12 residues. Germline CDR1 reads SGHAT; CDR2 reads FQNNGV. CDR3 bases: TGTGCCAGCAGCTTCACCGGAAACACCATATATTTT. Protein sequence: CASSFTGNTIYF.

V and J are TRBV4-2 and TRBJ2-7; D is tentatively TRBD1 or TRBD2 (6 bases each). Trimming removed 0 bases at V and 4 bases at J, with 13 bases between. The germline gives CDR1 LGHNA, CDR2 YNFKEQ. This CDR3 spans 15 amino acids. CDR3 DNA: TGTGCCAGCAGCCAAGAGAGGGGGGCAAGGTACGAGCAGTACTTC. Translated, it gives CASSQERGARYEQYF.